This T cell receptor (beta chain) is drawn from a study of shared clonotypes between healthy human individuals (TCRdb year 2020). Context from the whole study: The cohort included a few men and two women between 18 and 49 years of age. Per donor, three plates each were used for CD4 naive and CD4 memory, two for CD8 naive, and one for CD8 memory. To estimate repertoire size and how much clonotypes are shared between individuals, the study performed deep sequencing of blood TCR repertoires from about 5 healthy adults. Different laboratories and diverse techniques were used to prepare libraries and sequence TCR repertoires, to increase sequencing depth and limit assay-specific biases. Each donor's leukapheresis produced roughly between about 0.8 and 8.9 billion PBMCs.

To note about this clone: Its antigen specificity is not known. No base quality information exists; no much larger clone differs at one position.

Points the paper makes about the study in general: The small number of donors limited the genetic and exposure-history diversity represented. Across a few donors, around 5% of naive CD4, 3% to 4% of naive CD8, approximately 2.5% of memory CD4, and about 0.4% of memory CD8 clonotypes were shared. Naive subsets generally had larger estimated clonotype richness than memory subsets did. Clonotypes shared by all four sorted-subset donors showed higher generation probabilities than non-shared clonotypes. Based on pairwise subsampling, the degree of clonotype sharing among donors was expected to be affected by sequencing depth. Rarefaction of sorted-subset datasets indicated incomplete sequencing despite the large sequencing depth. Sampling was restricted to blood, and TCR repertoires in tissues likely differ from the TCR repertoires found in blood.

The donors were healthy, HIV-negative adults with no recently reported acute infections or vaccinations. Every donor was a Caucasian adult residing in Nashville, Tennessee, USA. CD4+ T cells were enriched by magnetic negative selection; naive cells were then positively selected on CD45RA, and the negative fraction formed the memory subset. Blood was collected by leukapheresis, and PBMCs were isolated by Ficoll-Histopaque density gradient centrifugation and then cryopreserved in liquid nitrogen vapor phase. Analytical flow cytometry was used to check the purity and quantity of each magnetically sorted T cell population. Genomic DNA was isolated from every sorted fraction and measured by UV absorbance on a Nanodrop 2000c. TCR CDR3 regions were amplified from genomic DNA by multiplex PCR using the deep immunoSEQ assay. Genomic DNA extracted from each cell subset was distributed evenly over all wells of several immunoSEQ 96-well plates, and each plate served as one replicate. For sorted subsets, around 200 ng genomic DNA, equal to approximately 30,000 T cell genomes, was loaded into each replicate PCR. The purified libraries were quantified using a Qubit 3.0 fluorometer, sized with a Bioanalyzer 2100, and then quantified again using the KAPA Library Quantification kit. Every immunoSEQ 96-well plate was sequenced on a dedicated single-read 150-cycle Illumina NextSeq 550 flow cell. The authors' analysis ran thus. Because the immunoSEQ output included only junctional sequences and no quality scores, the filtering could not be the same as the filtering used for full-length reads. To assign V/J genes and CDR3, sequences were annotated using PyIR, a Python wrapper for IgBLAST v1.9, with IMGT germline references. Reads were removed for weak V/J assignments (E-value above 1e-6), missing CDR3, stop codons, out-of-frame junctions, or ambiguous translated residues. A V3J clonotype was defined by an identical inferred V gene, J gene, and CDR3 amino acid sequence. Percentage overlap between repertoires was computed as shared unique clonotypes divided by the size of the smaller repertoire. RTK rarefaction, the Chao1 estimator, and Recon v2.1 estimates of unobserved clonotypes were used to assess repertoire richness. For all TCRbeta clonotypes obtained by the gDNA method from a few donors, generation probabilities were computed with OLGA. Not all clones reach the TCRdb copy of this immuneACCESS table, which keeps in-frame sequences only. Checked studies attribute under half of the gap to unresolved V genes and leave the rest unexplained. V and J calls and clone size come straight from that table; D and trimming were deduced from the DNA. This sample is represented by 1.5 million to 1.9 million clones; 95% to 99% of them were singletons. The leading ten clones occupy around 0.45% of the sample.

The sequence was collected from a young man in good health. Sequencing used naive CD4+ T cells sorted from blood. Sample cell subset or site, as interpreted from the label and publication: CD45RA+ positively selected.

Read as DNA, the sequence is TGTGCCAGCAGACTTGAGGGGGCTGGGCAGCCCCAGCATTTT. Translated, this is CASRLEGAGQPQHF. The chain is made from TRBV28 and TRBJ1-5; 7 bases in the junction line up with TRBD1. From a lookup of the germline V gene, CDR1 and CDR2 are MDHEN and SYDVKM. Germline trimming: 6 bases from V, 7 bases from J; junction bases outside gene matches: 9. Including cysteine and phenylalanine, the CDR3 has 14 amino acids. The retained sequence is limited to the CDR3, 42 bases, with the frame set at the first base.